A single sample is the source of the 18 T cell receptor beta chains below, sequenced in a study of Ad26.COV2.S vaccination and SARS-CoV-2 variants. Generated by immunoSEQ multiplex PCR, the TCRdb table keeps only in-frame clones and is missing some. Of 300,000 to 450,000 clones listed, roughly 94% are singletons. The specimen comprised peripheral blood, sampled after recovery from COVID-19. The receptor set was obtained from a human donor who had recovered from COVID-19.

This clone was seen a single time. The chain couples TRBV6-5 to TRBJ2-1; the D gene is possibly TRBD1 (6 bases). The CDR3 consists of 13 residues. Germline V gene lookup returns CDR1 MNHEY and CDR2 SVGAGI. Trimming took 2 bases from V and 4 from J, leaving 6 bases between them. The CDR3 protein is CASSYRGYNEQFF. In DNA, the CDR3 is TGTGCCAGCAGTTACAGGGGGTACAATGAGCAGTTCTTC.

The chain combines TRBV9 with TRBJ2-3, with D hard to call. Per the germline V gene, CDR1 is SGDLS and CDR2 is YYNGEE. This CDR3 is built from 13 residues. With 0 bases removed from V and 4 bases from J, the gap between germline ends came to 6 bases. The chain's CDR3 is CASSVEGADTQYF. The CDR3 bases are TGTGCCAGCAGCGTAGAAGGCGCAGATACGCAGTATTTT.

The rearrangement links TRBV19 to TRBJ2-2, with D uncertain. Per the germline V gene, CDR1 is LNHDA and CDR2 is SQIVND (reference sequence). The CDR3 contains 14 residues. V lost 3 bases and J lost 3, with 8 bases in between. Here the CDR3 reads CASSIRAHTGELFF. CDR3 DNA sequence: TGTGCCAGTAGTATCCGAGCCCACACCGGGGAGCTGTTTTTT.

CDR3 bases: TGTGCCAGCAAGACAGGGAATAAAATATACAATGAGCAGTTCTTC. It yields the protein CASKTGNKIYNEQFF. This chain connects TRBV28 to TRBJ2-1; 7 nucleotides match TRBD1. Germline CDR1 and CDR2: MDHEN and SYDVKM. V was pared by 7 bases and J by 4 bases, with 10 bases of the junction left unmatched. This CDR3 is 15 amino acids long.

The chain employs TRBV19 and TRBJ2-1; the D is unclear. There are 12 residues in the CDR3. Trimming pared 3 bases from V and 12 bases from J, leaving 12 bases between. Germline V CDR1 and CDR2: LNHDA, SQIVND (reference sequence). This CDR3 reads CASSIGTIAQFF. CDR3 nucleotide sequence: TGTGCCAGTAGTATCGGAACCATCGCGCAGTTCTTC.

The CDR3 spells CSGTGTGGVNEQFF. In DNA form, the CDR3 reads TGCAGCGGCACCGGGACAGGGGGGGTCAATGAGCAGTTCTTC. The gene calls are TRBV29-1 and TRBJ2-1; 11 nucleotides line up with TRBD1. Looked up from germline, CDR1 is SQVTM and CDR2 is ANQGSEA. V was pared by 7 bases and J by 6 bases, with 8 bases of the junction left unmatched. This CDR3 has 14 amino acids.

In the case of this clone: The same CDR3 can be traced to other DNA sequences in this sample. V gene TRBV19 combines with J gene TRBJ2-3, with D uncertain. Trimming stripped 1 base from V and 4 bases from J, with 6 bases between. Germline lookup yields CDR1 LNHDA and CDR2 SQIVND (reference sequence). The CDR3 is made up of 13 amino acids. The CDR3, as DNA: TGTGCCAGTAGTATAGGCCTAGCAGATACGCAGTATTTT. Amino acids: CASSIGLADTQYF.

The V gene is TRBV5-1, the J gene TRBJ2-7; D is undetermined. This CDR3 has 12 amino acids. Trimming shortened V by 4 bases and J by 1 base, and 6 bases separated the two germline ends. Germline V gene lookup returns CDR1 SGHRS and CDR2 YFSETQ. The CDR3 loop is CASSPESYEQYF. In DNA, the CDR3 is TGCGCCAGCAGCCCCGAATCCTACGAGCAGTACTTC.

The V gene is TRBV9, the J gene TRBJ2-3; no firm D call. Germline V lookup: CDR1 SGDLS, CDR2 YYNGEE. Deletions cut 0 bases from V and 1 base from J, with 18 bases between. CDR3 length: 18 residues. The CDR3 DNA reads as TGTGCCAGCAGCGTAGAGGCCCGCCCGGATAGGGGCACAGATACGCAGTATTTT. Residues: CASSVEARPDRGTDTQYF.

The rearrangement links TRBV6-1 to TRBJ2-2; D may be TRBD2 (6 bases). The CDR3 covers 14 residues. V gave up 1 base and J gave up 7 bases, with 10 bases separating them. In germline, CDR1 is MNHNS, CDR2 SASEGT. The CDR3 loop is CASSEGGEVGELFF. The CDR3 DNA is TGTGCCAGCAGTGAAGGGGGGGAGGTCGGGGAGCTGTTTTTT.

The chain employs TRBV3-1 (or the pseudogene TRBV3-2) and TRBJ1-6; 8 nucleotides align to TRBD1. Germline values: CDR1 LGHDT, CDR2 YNNKEL (reference sequence). V lost 4 bases, J lost 0 bases, and 5 bases stayed unmatched. CDR3 size: 17 residues. The CDR3 is CASSLRQGNSYNSPLHF. CDR3 DNA: TGTGCCAGCAGCCTCCGACAGGGGAACTCCTATAATTCACCCCTCCACTTT.

This sequence joins TRBV5-4 and TRBJ2-3; a possible D gene is TRBD2 (6 bases). CDR1 is SGHNT, CDR2 YYREEE, per germline (reference sequence). The CDR3 runs 15 residues. Deletions cut 3 bases from V and 1 base from J, with 12 bases between. This chain's CDR3 is CASSSPRGGTDTQYF. Here the CDR3 DNA reads TGTGCCAGCAGCTCGCCGCGCGGGGGCACAGATACGCAGTATTTT. The full variable domain, with the rest looked up from reference TRBV5-4 and TRBJ2-3, is ETGVTQSPTHLIKTRGQQVTLRCSSQSGHNTVSWYQQALGQGPQFIFQYYREEENGRGNFPPRFSGLQFPNYSSELNVNALELDDSALYLCASSSPRGGTDTQYFGPGTRLTVL.

The chain links TRBV10-3 to TRBJ2-7; 7 bases are a match to TRBD2. Germline V CDR1 and CDR2: ENHRY, SYGVKD. V dropped 8 bases and J dropped 8; count of bases not matched to a gene: 15. This CDR3 has 14 residues. CDR3 amino acids: CAIGTAGDRAKQYF. The DNA for the CDR3 is TGTGCCATCGGGACCGCGGGGGATCGGGCCAAGCAGTACTTC.

The sample holds a few counts of this clone. CDR3 loop: CASSQRTGFGELFF. The CDR3 nucleotides read TGTGCCAGCAGCCAGCGTACAGGGTTCGGGGAGCTGTTTTTT. V is TRBV3-1 (or the pseudogene TRBV3-2) and J is TRBJ2-2; D perhaps matches TRBD1 (6 bases). V was cut by 3 bases and J by 7 bases, with 12 bases left in between. The CDR3 sequence is 14 residues long. Germline-derived CDR1 and CDR2 are LGHDT and YNNKEL (reference sequence).

The V gene is TRBV25-1, the J gene TRBJ1-1, with D perhaps TRBD1 (5 bases). V lost 4 bases, J lost 5 bases, and 14 bases lay in between. The CDR3 contains 14 residues. Germline lookup yields CDR1 MGHDK and CDR2 SYGVNS. The CDR3 is CASSGRGRFTEAFF. The CDR3 DNA sequence: TGTGCCAGCAGTGGAAGGGGAAGGTTTACTGAAGCTTTCTTT.

This clone has just a few counts. The chain is built from TRBV14 and TRBJ1-5; 7 nucleotides line up with TRBD1. Germline V gene sequence: CDR1 SGHDN, CDR2 FVKESK. The V segment lost 3 bases and the J segment 4 bases; nucleotides outside the gene matches: 6. The CDR3 sequence is 15 residues long. The CDR3 is CASSHWAGGNQPQHF. The CDR3 DNA is TGTGCCAGCAGCCATTGGGCAGGGGGTAATCAGCCCCAGCATTTT.

Turning to this clone: Distinct nucleotide sequences in the sample also encode this CDR3. The chain couples TRBV7-9 to TRBJ2-7; TRBD1 agrees at 9 bases. The V gene end was trimmed by 5 bases and the J gene end by 1 base; junction bases not matched to a gene: 3. CDR1 and CDR2 from the germline V gene are SEHNR and FQNEAQ (reference sequence). This CDR3 region has 14 residues. The CDR3: CASSQTGGSYEQYF. The CDR3 DNA sequence: TGTGCCAGCAGCCAGACAGGGGGATCCTACGAGCAGTACTTC.

This chain connects TRBV27 to TRBJ2-3; 9 bases match TRBD1. In germline, CDR1 is MNHEY, CDR2 SMNVEV (reference sequence). V lost 0 bases and J lost 0; bases outside the gene matches: 7. The CDR3 is made up of 18 amino acids. The CDR3 DNA sequence: TGTGCCAGCAGTTTATCGCTGGACAGGGGTATCAGCACAGATACGCAGTATTTT. Its translation is CASSLSLDRGISTDTQYF.